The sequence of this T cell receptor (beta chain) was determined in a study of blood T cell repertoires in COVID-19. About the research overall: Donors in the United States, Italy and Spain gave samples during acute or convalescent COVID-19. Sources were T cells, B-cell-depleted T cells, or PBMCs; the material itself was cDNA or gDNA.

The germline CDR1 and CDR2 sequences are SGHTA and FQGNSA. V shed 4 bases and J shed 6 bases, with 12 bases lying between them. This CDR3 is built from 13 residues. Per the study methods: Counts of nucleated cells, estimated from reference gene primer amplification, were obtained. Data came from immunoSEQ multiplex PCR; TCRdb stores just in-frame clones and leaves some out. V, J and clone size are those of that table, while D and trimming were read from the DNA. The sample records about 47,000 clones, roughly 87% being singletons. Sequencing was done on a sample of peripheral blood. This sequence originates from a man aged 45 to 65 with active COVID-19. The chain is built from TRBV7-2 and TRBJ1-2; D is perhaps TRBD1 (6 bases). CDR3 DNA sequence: TGTGCCAGCAGCTCCTCCAGGGGAGATGGCTACACCTTC. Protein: CASSSSRGDGYTF.